This entry lists 18 T cell receptor beta chains sequenced from one sample in a study of cytomegalovirus exposure and HLA in healthy donors. PCR primers comprised 60 Vbeta and 13 Jbeta primers. Assay used: immunoSEQ multiplex PCR; TCRdb lists only in-frame clones, some missing. The sample holds around 150,000 clones, around 84% seen once. Sequencing input: PBMCs. These receptors were taken from a man younger than 35 in good health and CMV-seropositive.

The chain couples TRBV19 to TRBJ1-1; no reliable D call. The CDR3 extends over 16 amino acids. V was trimmed by 1 base and J by 0 bases, leaving 12 bases between them. Germline lookup yields CDR1 LNHDA and CDR2 SQIVND (reference sequence). The CDR3 reads CASSIGADYLNTEAFF. The CDR3 nucleotides are TGTGCCAGTAGTATAGGGGCGGACTATCTGAACACTGAAGCTTTCTTT.

The chain recombines TRBV27 with TRBJ1-1; TRBD1 is a possible D gene (6 bases). The germline V gene encodes CDR1 MNHEY and CDR2 SMNVEV (reference sequence). With 7 bases removed from V and 0 bases from J, the gap between germline ends came to 15 bases. The CDR3 consists of 15 residues. As DNA, the CDR3 is TGTGCCAGCACGAGGCAGGGGCTCATGAACACTGAAGCTTTCTTT. The encoded protein is CASTRQGLMNTEAFF.

The DNA for the CDR3 is TGCAGCGCAGCCCTCAGACTAGCGGGGGGCTCTAGCACAGATACGCAGTATTTT. Amino acid sequence: CSAALRLAGGSSTDTQYF. This rearrangement joins TRBV29-1 to TRBJ2-3; 13 bases map to TRBD2. The CDR3 totals 18 residues. The germline V gene encodes CDR1 SQVTM and CDR2 ANQGSEA. V was clipped by 7 bases and J by 0 bases; unmatched bases: 13.

The J gene is TRBJ1-5, the V gene TRBV6-5; D is unresolved. V gave up 5 bases and J gave up 5 bases, with 13 bases separating them. The germline V gene encodes CDR1 MNHEY and CDR2 SVGAGI. The CDR3 spans 14 residues. CDR3 DNA: TGTGCCAGCAGTGTTGAGTCATTTCATCAGCCCCAGCATTTT. Residues: CASSVESFHQPQHF.

V and J are TRBV19 and TRBJ1-6; 9 nucleotides line up with TRBD1. CDR1 is LNHDA and CDR2 is SQIVND in the germline V gene (reference sequence). The CDR3 length is 13 residues. Trimming at V came to 6 bases and at J to 7 bases, leaving 1 base not matched to a gene. In nucleotides, the CDR3 is TGTGCCAGTAGCGGGACAGGGAATTCACCCCTCCACTTT. Its translation is CASSGTGNSPLHF. The variable domain in full, with the rest retrieved from reference TRBV19 and TRBJ1-6, is DGGITQSPKYLFRKEGQNVTLSCEQNLNHDAMYWYRQDPGQGLRLIYYSQIVNDFQKGDIAEGYSVSREKKESFPLTVTSAQKNPTAFYLCASSGTGNSPLHFGNGTRLTVT.

V usage is TRBV15 and J usage is TRBJ2-2, with 8 positions matching TRBD1. From germline, CDR1 is LNHNV and CDR2 YYDKDF (reference sequence). The CDR3 runs to 20 residues. V was pared by 3 bases and J by 3 bases, with 18 bases of the junction left unmatched. The CDR3 region is CATSSSHLRQGIGHTGELFF. CDR3 sequence (DNA): TGTGCCACCAGCAGTTCCCATCTTCGACAGGGGATCGGTCACACCGGGGAGCTGTTTTTT.

This chain connects TRBV30 to TRBJ1-1; 7 nucleotides match TRBD1. Germline-derived CDR1 and CDR2 are GTSNPN and SVGIG (reference sequence). With 5 bases clipped from V and 3 bases from J, the junction kept 15 bases outside the gene matches. CDR3 length: 16 residues. The CDR3 coding sequence is TGTGCCTGGGGAGGGGTGACAGGGAAGGGTGACACTGAAGCTTTCTTT. This sequence encodes CAWGGVTGKGDTEAFF.

The chain links TRBV5-4 to TRBJ2-2, with 10 bases matching TRBD1. The CDR3 consists of 15 residues. V lost 4 bases, J lost 8 bases, and 8 bases stayed unmatched. In germline, CDR1 is SGHNT, CDR2 YYREEE (reference sequence). The CDR3, as DNA: TGTGCCAGCAGCACCTCCGGGACAGGGGAGGGGGAGCTGTTTTTT. Its protein is CASSTSGTGEGELFF.

This clone was counted a few times. Other DNA sequences of this sample code for an identical CDR3. J is TRBJ1-1 and V is TRBV4-1; TRBD1 agrees at 7 bases. CDR3 length: 17 amino acids. Germline V CDR1 and CDR2: MGHRA, YSYEKL. J was trimmed by 4 bases and V by 2 bases; bases with no gene match: 13. Written as DNA, the CDR3 is TGCGCCAGCAGCCAAACCCGGGACAGCTGGGGTGGCACTGAAGCTTTCTTT. Amino acids: CASSQTRDSWGGTEAFF.

A word on this clone: The same CDR3 can be traced to other DNA sequences in this sample. The V and J genes are TRBV9 and TRBJ2-1, with D possibly matching TRBD1 (6 bases). CDR3 length: 13 amino acids. Germline V gene lookup returns CDR1 SGDLS and CDR2 YYNGEE. V shed 3 bases and J shed 3 bases, with 7 bases lying between them. The CDR3 sequence: CASSADSYNEQFF. The CDR3 nucleotides read TGTGCCAGCAGCGCGGACAGCTACAATGAGCAGTTCTTC.

The chain carries TRBV6-5 and TRBJ2-7; a weak D match, TRBD2 (5 bases). With 2 bases removed from V and 7 bases from J, the gap between germline ends came to 9 bases. Germline V gives CDR1 MNHEY, CDR2 SVGAGI. The CDR3 covers 12 residues. CDR3: CASSYAGREQYF. Written as DNA, the CDR3 is TGTGCCAGCAGTTACGCGGGTAGAGAGCAGTACTTC.

This rearrangement joins TRBV7-6 to TRBJ2-6; 10 nucleotides match TRBD1. Trimming removed 2 bases from V and 0 bases from J; junction bases left unmatched: 7. This CDR3 spans 19 amino acids. In germline, CDR1 is SGHVS, CDR2 FNYEAQ. The CDR3 reads CASSLTPGTGDSGANVLTF. The CDR3 coding sequence is TGTGCCAGCAGCTTAACCCCAGGGACAGGGGACTCTGGGGCCAACGTCCTGACTTTC.

The chain uses TRBV11-2 and TRBJ2-7; no definite D call. V shed 0 bases and J shed 4 bases, with 4 bases lying between them. This CDR3 has 12 residues. Germline V gene data show CDR1 as SGHAT and CDR2 as FQNNGV. As DNA, the CDR3 is TGTGCCAGCAGCTTAGACGTATACGAGCAGTACTTC. It is translated as CASSLDVYEQYF.

Written as DNA, the CDR3 is TGTGCCAGCAGCCCCATCGTGGGGGGGTGGGAGACCCAGTACTTC. Its protein is CASSPIVGGWETQYF. The V gene is TRBV5-6, the J gene TRBJ2-5; TRBD2 matches at 7 bases. CDR3 length: 15 residues. The V segment lost 4 bases and the J segment 5 bases; nucleotides outside the gene matches: 11. Germline CDR1 reads SGHDT; CDR2 reads YYEEEE.

The rearrangement uses TRBV4-1 and TRBJ1-4; the D gene is possibly TRBD1 (5 bases). This CDR3 region has 17 residues. The germline gives CDR1 MGHRA, CDR2 YSYEKL. Trimming cost V 3 bases and J 0 bases, with 14 bases left between them. The CDR3 bases are TGCGCCAGCAGCCATGCCGGGACTAAGGCAACTAATGAAAAACTGTTTTTT. The encoded protein is CASSHAGTKATNEKLFF.

The J gene is TRBJ2-5, the V gene TRBV5-1, with D maybe TRBD2 (7 bases). CDR1 and CDR2 (germline): SGHRS, YFSETQ. Trimming took off 0 bases at V and 4 bases at J, with 19 bases between the two ends. The CDR3 contains 17 residues. This chain's CDR3 is CASSLEVGGPERETQYF. Here the CDR3 DNA reads TGCGCCAGCAGCTTGGAGGTGGGGGGGCCAGAACGAGAGACCCAGTACTTC.

This rearrangement joins TRBV7-9 to TRBJ1-1; TRBD1 aligns across 8 bases. The ends lost 4 bases at V and 0 bases at J; junction bases unmatched: 4. This CDR3 region has 15 residues. Germline CDR1 is SEHNR and CDR2 is FQNEAQ (reference sequence). The CDR3 loop is CASSYGQGMNTEAFF. CDR3 nucleotides: TGTGCCAGCAGCTATGGACAGGGAATGAACACTGAAGCTTTCTTT.

J is TRBJ2-3 and V is TRBV7-6; D is perhaps TRBD1 (5 bases). With 1 base removed from V and 5 bases from J, the gap between germline ends came to 7 bases. The CDR3 has 13 amino acids. Germline lookup yields CDR1 SGHVS and CDR2 FNYEAQ. CDR3 in DNA: TGTGCCAGCAGCTTAGTAAGGGGAGATACGCAGTATTTT. As protein: CASSLVRGDTQYF.